The clone carrying this T cell receptor beta chain was observed many times. Its cognate antigen is unknown. Via MiXCR, TCRdb re-called the RT-PCR reads, giving one row per CDR3 protein. The sample lists 590,000 or so distinct CDR3 sequences; 14% were seen once. Germline assignment: CDR1 MGHRA and CDR2 YSYEKL. Trimming took off 0 bases at V and 0 bases at J, with 5 bases between the two ends. This CDR3 is built from 15 residues. This entry belongs to a study of response to subunit inactivated influenza vaccine. Whole-study findings and limits: That few new T cells are recruited by each seasonal influenza vaccination was the authors' suggestion.

The clonotype originates from a man aged 50 to 60 who received an inactivated influenza vaccine. Sequenced here: PBMCs from blood, sampled less than 15 days before vaccination. The rearrangement joins TRBV4-1 to TRBJ2-2, with no clear D. This CDR3 reads CASSQDVTNTGELFF. In nucleotides, the CDR3 is TGCGCCAGCAGCCAAGATGTCACGAACACCGGGGAGCTGTTTTTT.